This T cell receptor beta chain was sequenced for a study of T cells expressing NK-cell markers (dated by TCRdb to about 2020). Study-wide context: About eight donors provided sorted CD3+CD56+NKG2C+, CD3+CD56+NKG2C- and CD3+CD56-NKG2C+ T-cell subsets, whose TCR beta-chain repertoires were profiled. Among the eight sequenced donors, only one was HCMV-seronegative, while the other seven were HCMV-seropositive. Randomly selected healthy volunteers, three men and five women, were used as the eight sequenced donors. Libraries were sequenced as 2 x 150 bp reads on Illumina HiSeq 2000/2500, MiSeq or NextSeq.

Sequencing relied on an Illumina HiSeq 2000. 5'RACE template switching, by which a universal primer site and unique molecular identifiers were added, was used to make TCR beta cDNA libraries. cDNA synthesis was primed from the TCR beta constant segment, followed by two successive PCR amplification steps. As for the authors' bioinformatics: MIGEC was used to demultiplex reads and group reads by UMI, and MiTCR was used to assemble and quantify clonotypes. To remove erroneous sequences, TCR cDNA sequences were retained only when supported by two or more reads. Downstream repertoire analysis used the tcR package, and clonotypes were matched across fractions by CDR3 nucleotide sequence plus V segment. VDJmatch was used to annotate antigen specificity against VDJdb, with one amino acid substitution in CDR3 allowed. One entry per CDR3 protein sequence results from the TCRdb reprocessing of the reads, with DNA left out. The V and J calls were determined by TCRdb, not by the authors. The table for this sample shows some 340,000 distinct CDR3 sequences. 5.2% of the sample is taken by the ten largest.

HCMV serostatus was determined by detecting HCMV-specific IgG in serum with a commercial ELISA kit. Ficoll density gradient centrifugation was used to isolate peripheral blood mononuclear cells from blood. Inclusive of the bounding cysteine and phenylalanine, the CDR3 is 15 residues long. The protein alone is recorded here. What the authors observed across the whole study: Whether the expanded NKG2C-expressing T cell clones were specific for HCMV antigens was left unclear. Those dominant clonotypes were again the most abundant among CD3+CD56-NKG2C+ cells in a few donors, at 28.3-60.1%. In six donors, the dominant CD3+CD56+NKG2C+ clonotypes ranked among the top 10 CD8+ clonotypes, making up 1.0-7.0% of CD8+ T cells.

As regards this clonotype: It lacks a known antigen.

The sequence was collected from a man between 18 and 69 years old in good health. The sequence links TRBV12-3 or TRBV12-4 to TRBJ2-1; lacking DNA, the TRBD2 call made by TCRdb goes unchecked. Sequencing was carried out using blood T cells: a sorted CD56 or NKG2C T cell subset, CD4+ or CD8+ T cells, or bulk PBMC T cells (not recorded which). The CDR3 protein sequence reads: CASSRRTIGGNEQFF.